These 16 T cell receptor beta chains share one sample of origin, sequenced in a study of vaccination effects on CD4 cells after COVID-19. Assay: immunoSEQ multiplex PCR; the TCRdb copy retains only in-frame clones and omits some. This table holds 35,000 to 40,000 clones, about 69% found once. These receptors have no identified antigens. Antigen-specific CD4+ T cells were first expanded with viral peptide pools by the ViraFEST assay and only then sequenced. Researchers isolated CD4+ T cells once 9 to 11 days of culture had elapsed. Testing of the vaccine recipients showed negative nucleocapsid antibodies and no prior SARS-CoV-2 infection. The sample here was CD4+ T cells from PBMCs cultured with HCoV-OC43 spike peptides, taken before COVID-19 vaccination. Subset reported: HCoV-OC43 spike overlapping peptide pool stimulation. These receptors all come from a human donor who received a COVID-19 vaccine.

The chain couples TRBV7-9 to TRBJ1-1; D remains ambiguous. Trimming pared 4 bases from V and 0 bases from J, leaving 15 bases between. CDR1 is SEHNR and CDR2 is FQNEAQ in the germline V gene (reference sequence). There are 16 residues in the CDR3. The CDR3 DNA sequence: TGTGCCAGCAGCTCCCTATACAGAGGATTGAACACTGAAGCTTTCTTT. Its translation is CASSSLYRGLNTEAFF.

This clone is a singleton in its sample. J is TRBJ2-7 and V is TRBV24-1; tentatively, D is TRBD1 (5 bases). There are 12 residues in the CDR3. Germline V gene data show CDR1 as KGHDR and CDR2 as SFDVKD. The ends were cut back, 6 bases at V and 3 bases at J, with 8 bases in the middle. CDR3 in DNA: TGTGCCACCAGTAAAGACAGCTACGAGCAGTACTTC. Encoded protein: CATSKDSYEQYF.

J is TRBJ2-7 and V is TRBV6-5; 9 bases match TRBD1. The CDR3 is made up of 15 amino acids. CDR1 is MNHEY, CDR2 SVGAGI, per germline. Germline trimming cut 6 bases from V and 2 bases from J; bases unmatched to any gene: 8. CDR3 region: CASRKGQGLTYEQYF. CDR3 nucleotide sequence: TGTGCCAGCAGGAAAGGACAGGGGCTTACCTACGAGCAGTACTTC.

This chain uses TRBV7-9 with TRBJ1-1, with D unresolved. V lost 4 bases to trimming and J lost 10 bases, with 10 bases between them. This CDR3 contains 11 residues. The germline V gene encodes CDR1 SEHNR and CDR2 FQNEAQ (reference sequence). CDR3 in amino acids: CASSSTEGAFF. CDR3 nucleotide sequence: TGTGCCAGCAGCTCTACCGAGGGAGCTTTCTTT. The full variable domain, completed using reference TRBV7-9 and TRBJ1-1, is DTGVSQNPRHKITKRGQNVTFRCDPISEHNRLYWYRQTLGQGPEFLTYFQNEAQLEKSRLLSDRFSAERPKGSFSTLEIQRTEQGDSAMYLCASSSTEGAFFGQGTRLTVV.

In its sample, this clone was seen a few times. The CDR3 coding sequence is TGCGCCAGCAGCCAAGTGAACCTTATCCAAATGGACGAGCAGTACTTC. It is translated as CASSQVNLIQMDEQYF. The rearrangement links TRBV4-1 to TRBJ2-7, with D unclear. The CDR3 consists of 16 residues. Germline V CDR1 and CDR2: MGHRA, YSYEKL. Trimming stripped 1 base from V and 5 bases from J, with 18 bases between.

The CDR3 reads CASSPVGNTEAFF. As DNA, the CDR3 is TGTGCCAGCAGTCCCGTCGGGAACACTGAAGCTTTCTTT. The chain uses TRBV28 and TRBJ1-1; D ambiguous. The germline CDR1 and CDR2 sequences are MDHEN and SYDVKM. Trimming shortened V by 5 bases and J by 1 base, and 8 bases separated the two germline ends. This CDR3 spans 13 amino acids. Variable domain in full (rest from reference TRBV28 and TRBJ1-1): DVKVTQSSRYLVKRTGEKVFLECVQDMDHENMFWYRQDPGLGLRLIYFSYDVKMKEKGDIPEGYSVSREKKERFSLILESASTNQTSMYLCASSPVGNTEAFFGQGTRLTVV.

The DNA of the CDR3 is TGTGCCAGCAGCTCTGTGGAGGACGAGCAGTACTTC. This codes for CASSSVEDEQYF. The chain combines TRBV6-5 with TRBJ2-7; a possible D gene is TRBD2 (5 bases). Trimming stripped 6 bases from V and 5 bases from J, with 11 bases between. The length of the CDR3 is 12 residues. CDR1 is MNHEY, CDR2 SVGAGI, per germline.

The chain joins TRBV7-6 to TRBJ2-1; D is ambiguous. The V and J ends lost 1 base and 5 bases respectively, with 15 bases between them. CDR1 and CDR2 (germline): SGHVS, FNYEAQ. The CDR3 extends over 16 amino acids. The CDR3 is CASSLVSQLSNNEQFF. CDR3 DNA: TGTGCCAGCAGCTTAGTTAGCCAGCTTAGTAACAATGAGCAGTTCTTC.

This chain uses TRBV7-6 with TRBJ1-3, with D tentatively TRBD1 (5 bases). Germline V CDR1 and CDR2: SGHVS, FNYEAQ. This CDR3 is built from 14 residues. V was cut by 3 bases and J by 0 bases, with 6 bases left in between. The CDR3 protein is CASSLGLSGNTIYF. The DNA of the CDR3 is TGTGCCAGCAGCTTGGGGCTCTCTGGAAACACCATATATTTT.

V and J are TRBV5-5 and TRBJ2-1; TRBD1 matches at 12 bases. This CDR3 spans 16 amino acids. Germline trimming cut 0 bases from V and 6 bases from J; bases unmatched to any gene: 4. Germline CDR1 and CDR2: SGHKS and YYEKEE (reference sequence). The CDR3 DNA reads TGTGCCAGCAGCTTGGAGGGGACAGGGGGCCCCAATGAGCAGTTCTTC. Amino acid sequence: CASSLEGTGGPNEQFF.

This clone was seen once. This sequence joins TRBV7-2 and TRBJ2-1; D not resolved. Trimming took 1 base from V and 9 from J, leaving 10 bases between them. The CDR3 sequence is 13 residues long. Germline V gives CDR1 SGHTA, CDR2 FQGNSA. CDR3 protein: CASSLDRRFEQFF. DNA of the CDR3: TGTGCCAGCAGCTTAGACAGAAGGTTTGAGCAGTTCTTC.

This clone was observed a single time. Relative to the germline gene, one junction end is altered; a read error may explain this. The rearrangement joins TRBV3-1 (or the pseudogene TRBV3-2) to TRBJ1-6; D gene uncertain. CDR1 is LGHDT, CDR2 YNNKEL, per germline (reference sequence). The CDR3 consists of 15 residues. In DNA, the CDR3 is TGTGCCAGCAGCCAAGGGGGTACCGCGACCCCTCTCTTGGAATTT. Encoded protein: CASSQGGTATPLLEF.

The chain combines TRBV9 with TRBJ2-7; the D gene is possibly TRBD2 (7 bases). Germline loops: CDR1 SGDLS, CDR2 YYNGEE. The ends were cut back, 0 bases at V and 4 bases at J, with 14 bases in the middle. CDR3 length equals 15 residues. CDR3 protein: CASSVDSGGRYEQYF. In nucleotides, the CDR3 is TGTGCCAGCAGCGTAGATTCGGGGGGCCGATACGAGCAGTACTTC.

This clone was found a few times. The CDR3 protein is CASSELRDRGSPLHF. The CDR3 DNA is TGTGCCAGCAGTGAGCTCCGGGACAGAGGTTCACCCCTCCACTTT. The rearrangement uses TRBV6-1 and TRBJ1-6, with 7 bases matching TRBD1. The trim removed 3 bases at V and 9 bases at J, leaving 8 bases unmatched. The CDR3 spans 15 residues. The germline V gene has CDR1 MNHNS and CDR2 SASEGT.

CDR3 amino acids: CASSTLAGGQETQYF. In nucleotides, the CDR3 is TGCGCCAGCAGCACGCTAGCGGGGGGCCAAGAGACCCAGTACTTC. The rearrangement links TRBV4-1 to TRBJ2-5, with 11 bases that match TRBD2. The CDR3 is 15 amino acids. Unmatched junction bases numbered 3, after V lost 5 bases and J lost 1 base. CDR1 MGHRA and CDR2 YSYEKL come from the germline V gene.

This clone was counted a single time. DNA of the CDR3: TGTGCCATCAGTTCAGGGGGCGCGGAGACCCAGTACTTC. Translating gives CAISSGGAETQYF. The V call is TRBV10-3, the J call TRBJ2-5, with 8 bases identical to TRBD1. The CDR3 length is 13 residues. Trimming took 5 bases from V and 5 from J; bases not matched to a gene: 4. The germline V gene has CDR1 ENHRY and CDR2 SYGVKD.